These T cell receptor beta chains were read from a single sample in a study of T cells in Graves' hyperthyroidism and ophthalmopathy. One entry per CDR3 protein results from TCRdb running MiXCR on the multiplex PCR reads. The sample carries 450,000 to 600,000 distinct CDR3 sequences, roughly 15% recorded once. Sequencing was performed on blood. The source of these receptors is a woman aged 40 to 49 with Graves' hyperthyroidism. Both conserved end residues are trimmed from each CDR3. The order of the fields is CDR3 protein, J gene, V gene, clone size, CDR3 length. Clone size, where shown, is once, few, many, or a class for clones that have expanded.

cdr3_aa: ASSVSQSAYGYT
j_call: TRBJ1-2
v_call: TRBV2
clone_size: many
cdr3_length: 12

cdr3_aa: SARKGDLRGGLSNQPQH
j_call: TRBJ1-5
v_call: TRBV20-1
clone_size: .
cdr3_length: 17

cdr3_aa: ASSKFGGGNEKLF
j_call: TRBJ1-4
v_call: TRBV25-1
clone_size: once
cdr3_length: 13

cdr3_aa: ASGLEKGSQETQY
j_call: TRBJ2-5
v_call: TRBV28
clone_size: few
cdr3_length: 13

cdr3_aa: ASSLLLKGNTGELF
j_call: TRBJ2-2
v_call: TRBV7-2
clone_size: few
cdr3_length: 14

cdr3_aa: SASGGLMNEAF
j_call: TRBJ1-1
v_call: TRBV20-1
clone_size: few
cdr3_length: 11

cdr3_aa: ASRTRDNYGYT
j_call: TRBJ1-2
v_call: TRBV19
clone_size: .
cdr3_length: 11

cdr3_aa: SARDPGTGKETQY
j_call: TRBJ2-5
v_call: TRBV20-1
clone_size: .
cdr3_length: 13

cdr3_aa: ASKPHGGSQPQH
j_call: TRBJ1-5
v_call: TRBV27
clone_size: few
cdr3_length: 12

cdr3_aa: ASSISKGTDTQY
j_call: TRBJ2-3
v_call: TRBV19
clone_size: .
cdr3_length: 12

cdr3_aa: ASSFDFRQPQH
j_call: TRBJ1-5
v_call: TRBV11-1
clone_size: many
cdr3_length: 11

cdr3_aa: ASSLAQAGYNSPLH
j_call: TRBJ1-6
v_call: TRBV11-2
clone_size: few
cdr3_length: 14

cdr3_aa: ASSVGTGGSSTNEKLF
j_call: TRBJ1-4
v_call: TRBV5-1
clone_size: .
cdr3_length: 16

cdr3_aa: SVEERGLETQY
j_call: TRBJ2-5
v_call: TRBV29-1
clone_size: .
cdr3_length: 11

cdr3_aa: ASSLGRSQGQY
j_call: TRBJ2-7
v_call: TRBV12-3/TRBV12-4
clone_size: many
cdr3_length: 11

cdr3_aa: SVEWTGGDPEAF
j_call: TRBJ1-1
v_call: TRBV29-1
clone_size: many
cdr3_length: 12

cdr3_aa: ASSLPDRGAYERY
j_call: TRBJ2-7
v_call: TRBV28
clone_size: .
cdr3_length: 13

cdr3_aa: ASSYPGTENTGELF
j_call: TRBJ2-2
v_call: TRBV11-2
clone_size: many
cdr3_length: 14

cdr3_aa: ASSWAAGEQPQH
j_call: TRBJ1-5
v_call: TRBV28
clone_size: many
cdr3_length: 12

cdr3_aa: ASSPSGRGLYNEQF
j_call: TRBJ2-1
v_call: TRBV5-6
clone_size: many
cdr3_length: 14

cdr3_aa: ASSVVSAGNTGELF
j_call: TRBJ2-2
v_call: TRBV9
clone_size: .
cdr3_length: 14

cdr3_aa: ASSESSGNEQF
j_call: TRBJ2-1
v_call: TRBV10-2
clone_size: .
cdr3_length: 11

cdr3_aa: ASGDRVYEQY
j_call: TRBJ2-7
v_call: TRBV10-1
clone_size: .
cdr3_length: 10

cdr3_aa: ASRPSVRNIQY
j_call: TRBJ2-4
v_call: TRBV28
clone_size: many
cdr3_length: 11

cdr3_aa: ASRLPQGATLSTEAF
j_call: TRBJ1-1
v_call: TRBV6-1
clone_size: .
cdr3_length: 15

cdr3_aa: ASIPGAETGGLGYT
j_call: TRBJ1-2
v_call: TRBV19
clone_size: .
cdr3_length: 14

cdr3_aa: ASSWDGDDEKLF
j_call: TRBJ1-4
v_call: TRBV7-9
clone_size: .
cdr3_length: 12